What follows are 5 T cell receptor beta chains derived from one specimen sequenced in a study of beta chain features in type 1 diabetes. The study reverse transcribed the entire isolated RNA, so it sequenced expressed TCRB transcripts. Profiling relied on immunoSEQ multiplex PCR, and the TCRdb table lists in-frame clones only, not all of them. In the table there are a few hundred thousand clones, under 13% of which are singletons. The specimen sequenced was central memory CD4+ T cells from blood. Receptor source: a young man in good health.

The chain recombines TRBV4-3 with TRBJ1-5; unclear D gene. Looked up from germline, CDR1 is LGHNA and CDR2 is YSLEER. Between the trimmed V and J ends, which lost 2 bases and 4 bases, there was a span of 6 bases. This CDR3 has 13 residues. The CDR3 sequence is CASSQSINQPQHF. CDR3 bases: TGCGCCAGCAGCCAATCTATTAATCAGCCCCAGCATTTT.

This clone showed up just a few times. This chain's CDR3 is CASSFTGGTYNEQFF. CDR3 nucleotide sequence: TGTGCCAGCAGCTTCACCGGGGGGACCTACAATGAGCAGTTCTTC. The chain uses TRBV11-2 and TRBJ2-1; 7 nucleotides agree with TRBD2. With V trimmed by 3 bases and J by 2 bases, 4 bases remained unmatched. The V gene's germline CDR1 is SGHAT and CDR2 FQNNGV. The length of the CDR3 is 15 residues.

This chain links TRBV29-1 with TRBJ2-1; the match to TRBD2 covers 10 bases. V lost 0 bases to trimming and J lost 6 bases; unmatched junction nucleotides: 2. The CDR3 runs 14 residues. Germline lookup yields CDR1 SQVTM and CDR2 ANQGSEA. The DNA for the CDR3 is TGCAGCGTTGAAGACCTAGCGGGAGTCAATGAGCAGTTCTTC. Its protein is CSVEDLAGVNEQFF.

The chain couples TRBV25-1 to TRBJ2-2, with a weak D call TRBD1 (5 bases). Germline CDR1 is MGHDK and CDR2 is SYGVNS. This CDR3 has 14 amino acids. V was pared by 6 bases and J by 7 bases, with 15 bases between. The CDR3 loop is CASSLQGLIGELFF. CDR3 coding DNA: TGTGCCAGCAGCCTGCAGGGTTTAATCGGGGAGCTGTTTTTT.

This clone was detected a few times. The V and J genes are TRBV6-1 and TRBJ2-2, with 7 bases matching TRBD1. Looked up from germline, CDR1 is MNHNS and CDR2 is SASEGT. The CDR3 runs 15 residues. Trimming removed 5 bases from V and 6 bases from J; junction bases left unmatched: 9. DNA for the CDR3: TGTGCCAGCAGTCTCCGGGACAGAGCGGCCGGGGAGCTGTTTTTT. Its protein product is CASSLRDRAAGELFF.